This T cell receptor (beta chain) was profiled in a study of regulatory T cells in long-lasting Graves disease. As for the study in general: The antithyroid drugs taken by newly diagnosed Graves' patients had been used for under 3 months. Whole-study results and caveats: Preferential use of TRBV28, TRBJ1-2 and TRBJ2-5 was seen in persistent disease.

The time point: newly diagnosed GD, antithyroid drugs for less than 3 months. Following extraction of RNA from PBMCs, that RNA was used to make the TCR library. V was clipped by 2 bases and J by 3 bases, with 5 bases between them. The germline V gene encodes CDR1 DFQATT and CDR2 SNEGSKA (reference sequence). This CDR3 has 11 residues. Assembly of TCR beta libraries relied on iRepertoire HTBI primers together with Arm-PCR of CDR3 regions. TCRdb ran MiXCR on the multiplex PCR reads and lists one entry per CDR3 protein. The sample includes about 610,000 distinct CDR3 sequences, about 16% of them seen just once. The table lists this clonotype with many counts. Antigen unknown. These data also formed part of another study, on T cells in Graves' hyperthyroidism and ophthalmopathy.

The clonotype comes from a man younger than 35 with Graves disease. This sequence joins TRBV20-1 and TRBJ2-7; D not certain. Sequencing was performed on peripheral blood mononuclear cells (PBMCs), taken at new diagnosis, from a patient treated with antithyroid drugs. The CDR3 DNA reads TGCAGTGCTAGATTCAGCTACGAGCAGTACTTC. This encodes CSARFSYEQYF.